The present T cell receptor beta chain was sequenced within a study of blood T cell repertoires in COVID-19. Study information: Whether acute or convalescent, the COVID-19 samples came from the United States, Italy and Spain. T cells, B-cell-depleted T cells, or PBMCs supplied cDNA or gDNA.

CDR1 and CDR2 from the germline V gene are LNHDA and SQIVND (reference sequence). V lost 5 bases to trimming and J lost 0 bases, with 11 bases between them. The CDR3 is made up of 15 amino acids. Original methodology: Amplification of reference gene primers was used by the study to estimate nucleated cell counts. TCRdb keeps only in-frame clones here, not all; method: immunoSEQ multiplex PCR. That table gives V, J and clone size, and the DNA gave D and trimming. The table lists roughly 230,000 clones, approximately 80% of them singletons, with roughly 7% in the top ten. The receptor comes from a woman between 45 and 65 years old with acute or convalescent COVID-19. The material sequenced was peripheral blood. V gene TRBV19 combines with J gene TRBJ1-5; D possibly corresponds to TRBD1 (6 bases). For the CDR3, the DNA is TGTGCCAGTAGTCTTAACAGGGTTAGCAATCAGCCCCAGCATTTT. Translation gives CASSLNRVSNQPQHF.